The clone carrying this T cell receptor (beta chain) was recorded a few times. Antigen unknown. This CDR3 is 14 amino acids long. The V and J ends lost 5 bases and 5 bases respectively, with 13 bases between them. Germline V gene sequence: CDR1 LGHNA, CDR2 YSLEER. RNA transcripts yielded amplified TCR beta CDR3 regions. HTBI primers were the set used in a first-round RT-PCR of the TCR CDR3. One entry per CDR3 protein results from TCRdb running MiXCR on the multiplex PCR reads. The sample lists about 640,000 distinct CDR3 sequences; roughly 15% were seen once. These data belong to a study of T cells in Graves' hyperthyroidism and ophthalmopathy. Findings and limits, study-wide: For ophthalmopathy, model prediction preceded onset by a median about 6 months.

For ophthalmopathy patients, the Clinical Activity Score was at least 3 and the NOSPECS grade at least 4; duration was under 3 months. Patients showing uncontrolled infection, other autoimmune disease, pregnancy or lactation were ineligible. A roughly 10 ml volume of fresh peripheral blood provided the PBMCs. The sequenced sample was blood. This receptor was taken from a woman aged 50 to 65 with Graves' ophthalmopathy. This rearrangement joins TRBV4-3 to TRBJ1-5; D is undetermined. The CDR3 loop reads CASSKRYGDQPQHF. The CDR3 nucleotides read TGCGCCAGCAGCAAAAGGTACGGGGATCAGCCCCAGCATTTT.